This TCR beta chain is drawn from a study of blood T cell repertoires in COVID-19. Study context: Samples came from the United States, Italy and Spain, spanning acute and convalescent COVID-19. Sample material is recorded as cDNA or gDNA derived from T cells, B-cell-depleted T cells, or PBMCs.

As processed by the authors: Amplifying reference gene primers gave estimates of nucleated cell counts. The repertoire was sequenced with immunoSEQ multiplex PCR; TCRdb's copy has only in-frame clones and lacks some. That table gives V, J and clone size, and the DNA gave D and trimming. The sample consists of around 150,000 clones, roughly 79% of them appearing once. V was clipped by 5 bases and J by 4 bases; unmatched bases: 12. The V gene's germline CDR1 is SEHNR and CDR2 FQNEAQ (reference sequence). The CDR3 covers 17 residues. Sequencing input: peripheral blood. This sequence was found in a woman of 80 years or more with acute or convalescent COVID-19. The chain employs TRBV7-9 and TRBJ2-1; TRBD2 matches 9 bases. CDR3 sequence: CASSAGGGRASYNEQFF. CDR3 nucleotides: TGTGCCAGCAGCGCTGGAGGCGGGAGGGCCTCTTACAATGAGCAGTTCTTC.